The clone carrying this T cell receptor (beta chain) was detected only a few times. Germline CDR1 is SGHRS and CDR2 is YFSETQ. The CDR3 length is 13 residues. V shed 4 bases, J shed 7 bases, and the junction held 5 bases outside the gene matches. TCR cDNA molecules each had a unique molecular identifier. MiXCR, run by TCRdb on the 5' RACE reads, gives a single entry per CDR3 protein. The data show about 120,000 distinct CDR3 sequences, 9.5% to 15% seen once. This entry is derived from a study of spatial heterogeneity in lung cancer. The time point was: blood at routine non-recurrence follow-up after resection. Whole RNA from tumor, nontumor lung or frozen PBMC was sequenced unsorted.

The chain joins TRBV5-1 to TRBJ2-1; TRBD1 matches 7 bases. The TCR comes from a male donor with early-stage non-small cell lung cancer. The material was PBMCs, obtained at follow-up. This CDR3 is CASSTDRVNEQFF. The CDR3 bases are TGCGCCAGCAGCACCGACAGGGTTAATGAGCAGTTCTTC.